This note documents a single T cell receptor beta chain sequence. The data were taken from a study of blood T cell repertoires in COVID-19. Across the study: Acute-phase and convalescent COVID-19 samples originated in the United States, Italy and Spain. T cells, B-cell-depleted T cells, or PBMCs supplied cDNA or gDNA.

Authors' analysis steps: Amplifying reference gene primers gave estimates of nucleated cell counts. Libraries were prepared by immunoSEQ multiplex PCR; TCRdb keeps only in-frame clonotypes and omits some of them. From that table come the V and J calls and clone size; the DNA was used to work out D and trimming. This table has 50,000 to 70,000 clones, around three quarters appearing once. What was sequenced was peripheral blood. The sequence was obtained from a man aged 55 to 69 with acute or convalescent COVID-19.

CDR3 protein: CASSLKLTNTGELFF. CDR3 in DNA: TGCGCCAGCAGCTTGAAACTAACGAACACCGGGGAGCTGTTTTTT. V gene TRBV5-1 combines with J gene TRBJ2-2; D unresolved. V was shortened by 1 base and J by 0 bases, with 7 bases between the two germline ends. This CDR3 has 15 amino acids. Germline assignment: CDR1 SGHRS and CDR2 YFSETQ.